This entry describes one TCR beta chain. Its antigen is still unknown. The CDR3 totals 14 residues. CDR1 and CDR2 (germline): SGHTA, FQGNSA. V lost 0 bases and J lost 7, with 9 bases in between. Produced via immunoSEQ multiplex PCR; TCRdb's table is partial and in-frame only. The data contain about 500,000 clones, roughly nine tenths of them seen just once; the ten biggest clones take up about 1.5%. This specimen comes from a study of Ad26.COV2.S vaccination and SARS-CoV-2 variants. Background on the study: The trial was COV1001 and the donor's arm was Ad26.COV2.S. Once or twice, 56 days apart, Ad26.COV2.S was delivered intramuscularly. General study points: Vaccinated individuals (as opposed to placebo recipients) had higher spike-specific TCR breadth.

Treatment in this sample: around 19 received Ad26.COV2.S at low or high dose, single or two shots; five or six received placebo; per-sample allocation not given. Samples analyzed were those drawn on day 63 after the first vaccine or placebo injection. This sequence originates from a person aged 18-65 years who received the Ad26.COV2.S COVID-19 vaccine or a placebo. The gene calls are TRBV7-2 and TRBJ1-4, with unresolved D. This sample comprised peripheral blood, obtained in a trial of Ad26.COV2.S vaccine versus placebo. In nucleotides, the CDR3 is TGTGCCAGCAGCTTAGCTGGTCCTGGTGAAAAACTGTTTTTT. The encoded protein is CASSLAGPGEKLFF.